A single sample gave rise to the 13 T cell receptor beta chains below, sequenced in a study of T cell responses to AZD1222 COVID-19 vaccine. The protocol was immunoSEQ multiplex PCR, while the TCRdb copy is restricted to in-frame clones and leaves out a portion. Of roughly 180,000 clones listed, roughly nine tenths are singletons. Specimen: peripheral blood, collected 28 days after the second AZD1222 dose. The receptor source for this set is an adult who received the AZD1222 COVID-19 vaccine.

This rearrangement joins TRBV28 to TRBJ2-5, with a weak D call TRBD2 (6 bases). The ends were cut back, 5 bases at V and 4 bases at J, with 17 bases in the middle. The CDR3 length is 15 residues. CDR1 is MDHEN, CDR2 SYDVKM, per germline. In DNA form, the CDR3 reads TGTGCCAGCAGTCCTCACCCCCCGCGGGGAGAGACCCAGTACTTC. Translation gives CASSPHPPRGETQYF.

In this sample, this clone turned up a few times. This chain uses TRBV2 with TRBJ1-5; D is perhaps TRBD1 (5 bases). Looked up from germline, CDR1 is SNHLY and CDR2 is FYNNEI. Trimming took off 6 bases at V and 3 bases at J, with 15 bases between the two ends. The CDR3 spans 15 residues. Here the CDR3 reads CASRLRGGDNQPQHF. The CDR3 coding sequence is TGTGCCAGCAGGCTTAGGGGTGGCGACAATCAGCCCCAGCATTTT.

This rearrangement joins TRBV3-1 (or the pseudogene TRBV3-2) to TRBJ2-7; no definite D call. The CDR3 consists of 13 residues. Trimming removed 0 bases from V and 9 bases from J, with 12 bases in between. Looked up from germline, CDR1 is LGHDT and CDR2 is YNNKEL (reference sequence). The CDR3 DNA is TGTGCCAGCAGCCAAGAAATTGGGCTGGCGCAGTACTTC. Its protein is CASSQEIGLAQYF.

The chain uses TRBV5-1 and TRBJ2-3; D may be TRBD2 (7 bases). The CDR3 runs 15 residues. V was cut by 0 bases and J by 5 bases, with 13 bases left in between. Germline V gives CDR1 SGHRS, CDR2 YFSETQ. The CDR3 sequence: CASSLVGGAEDTQYF. Here the CDR3 DNA reads TGCGCCAGCAGCTTGGTTGGGGGGGCCGAAGATACGCAGTATTTT.

The J gene is TRBJ2-7, the V gene TRBV9; D uncertain. This CDR3 spans 14 amino acids. The V gene lost 0 bases and the J gene lost 4 bases, with 11 bases spanning the gap. Germline V gives CDR1 SGDLS, CDR2 YYNGEE. The chain's CDR3 is CASSVGPSLYEQYF. The DNA of the CDR3 is TGTGCCAGCAGCGTAGGTCCTAGTCTTTACGAGCAGTACTTC. Using reference TRBV9 and TRBJ2-7 for the parts outside the CDR3, the full variable domain is DSGVTQTPKHLITATGQRVTLRCSPRSGDLSVYWYQQSLDQGLQFLIQYYNGEERAKGNILERFSAQQFPDLHSELNLSSLELGDSALYFCASSVGPSLYEQYFGPGTRLTVT.

The chain couples TRBV7-9 to TRBJ2-5; D is possibly TRBD1 (5 bases). This CDR3 spans 15 amino acids. From germline, CDR1 is SEHNR and CDR2 FQNEAQ (reference sequence). V gave up 5 bases and J gave up 1 base, with 14 bases separating them. CDR3 in amino acids: CASSNAVGVQETQYF. As DNA, the CDR3 is TGTGCCAGCAGCAACGCGGTAGGGGTCCAAGAGACCCAGTACTTC.

The CDR3 DNA follows: TGCAGTGCTAGTGTCCCGGTCGGGACCGGGGAGCTGTTTTTT. It yields the protein CSASVPVGTGELFF. The V and J genes are TRBV20-1 and TRBJ2-2; the D is unclear. Germline lookup yields CDR1 DFQATT and CDR2 SNEGSKA (reference sequence). The CDR3 runs to 14 residues. Trimming cost V 3 bases and J 5 bases, with 13 bases left between them.

The chain uses TRBV4-1 and TRBJ2-7; perhaps TRBD2 as D (6 bases). Trimming cost V 1 base and J 12 bases, with 19 bases left between them. Looked up from germline, CDR1 is MGHRA and CDR2 is YSYEKL. The CDR3 is 14 residues long. CDR3 region: CASSQGGGLIRLYF. CDR3 in DNA: TGCGCCAGCAGCCAAGGAGGAGGGTTAATACGTCTGTACTTC.

V usage is TRBV4-3 and J usage is TRBJ1-2; no firm D call. CDR3 size: 13 residues. Trimming pared 4 bases from V and 4 bases from J, leaving 10 bases between. CDR1 and CDR2 (germline): LGHNA, YSLEER. Here the CDR3 DNA reads TGCGCCAGCAGCCGCGAGGGTATCTATGGCTACACCTTC. Encoded protein: CASSREGIYGYTF.

A remark on this clone: This same CDR3 is encoded by further DNA sequences in the sample. This chain uses TRBV12-3 or TRBV12-4 with TRBJ2-7; D not certain. This CDR3 has 12 residues. The V end lost 5 bases, the J end lost 4 bases, and 9 bases lay between the germline ends. CDR3 protein: CASSPGRYEQYF. CDR3 DNA sequence: TGTGCCAGCAGTCCCGGGCGTTACGAGCAGTACTTC.

J is TRBJ1-2 and V is TRBV5-4; 8 nucleotides align to TRBD1. This CDR3 spans 17 amino acids. V was clipped by 1 base and J by 0 bases; unmatched bases: 8. Germline lookup yields CDR1 SGHNT and CDR2 YYREEE (reference sequence). CDR3 residues: CASSLRTGPLSNYGYTF. The CDR3 bases are TGTGCCAGCAGCTTGAGGACAGGGCCCTTATCTAACTATGGCTACACCTTC.

The chain joins TRBV5-1 to TRBJ2-3; possibly TRBD1 for D (6 bases). CDR3 length equals 14 residues. The germline gives CDR1 SGHRS, CDR2 YFSETQ. The germline V and J ends were trimmed by 4 bases and 0 bases, with 9 bases remaining between them. The DNA for the CDR3 is TGCGCCAGCAGCAAAGGACAGAGCACAGATACGCAGTATTTT. Translation: CASSKGQSTDTQYF. Full variable domain (rest looked up from reference TRBV5-1 and TRBJ2-3): KAGVTQTPRYLIKTRGQQVTLSCSPISGHRSVSWYQQTPGQGLQFLFEYFSETQRNKGNFPGRFSGRQFSNSRSEMNVSTLELGDSALYLCASSKGQSTDTQYFGPGTRLTVL.

This chain connects TRBV25-1 to TRBJ1-1, with 9 bases that match TRBD1. Germline CDR1 and CDR2: MGHDK and SYGVNS. With 1 base clipped from V and 11 bases from J, the junction kept 5 bases outside the gene matches. This CDR3 is 13 amino acids long. CDR3 loop: CASSEWDRVGAFF. The CDR3 region has the DNA TGTGCCAGCAGTGAATGGGACAGGGTCGGGGCTTTCTTT.